Below, 20 T cell receptor beta chains from the same sample are listed, as sequenced in a study of technical replicates of blood from a handful of donors. Method: immunoSEQ multiplex PCR; TCRdb's copy keeps in-frame clones and lacks some. The sample lists roughly 80,000 clones; roughly 95% were seen once. The sequenced sample was T cells isolated from PBMCs. The receptors here all came from a human donor in good health.

The chain uses TRBV15 and TRBJ2-5, with D perhaps TRBD1 (6 bases). This CDR3 contains 18 residues. Trimming removed 0 bases at V and 5 bases at J, with 22 bases between. Germline CDR1 is LNHNV and CDR2 is YYDKDF (reference sequence). DNA for the CDR3: TGTGCCACCAGCAGAGAGTTCAGGGGACGGTCCAGTGGCGAGACCCAGTACTTC. The encoded protein is CATSREFRGRSSGETQYF.

V is TRBV27 and J is TRBJ2-2, with D uncertain. Trimming cost V 4 bases and J 4 bases, with 13 bases left between them. This CDR3 spans 15 amino acids. Germline V lookup: CDR1 MNHEY, CDR2 SMNVEV (reference sequence). The CDR3 nucleotides are TGTGCCAGCAGTTACTCACTGGAGCCCACCGGGGAGCTGTTTTTT. It yields the protein CASSYSLEPTGELFF.

This chain joins TRBV10-3 and TRBJ1-2, with D perhaps TRBD1 (6 bases). The ends were cut back, 3 bases at V and 5 bases at J, with 10 bases in the middle. This CDR3 has 13 residues. Germline CDR1 reads ENHRY; CDR2 reads SYGVKD. The CDR3 loop reads CAISEDTGYGYTF. In nucleotides, the CDR3 is TGTGCCATCAGTGAAGACACAGGGTATGGCTACACCTTC.

This rearrangement joins TRBV19 to TRBJ1-2; TRBD1 matches 7 bases. Germline CDR1 LNHDA, CDR2 SQIVND (reference sequence). V shed 3 bases and J 4 bases; nucleotides not matched to a gene: 5. The CDR3 is 14 amino acids. This CDR3 is CASSISQGVYGYTF. The CDR3 DNA reads TGTGCCAGTAGTATCAGCCAGGGGGTCTATGGCTACACCTTC.

This chain joins TRBV18 and TRBJ2-1; tentative D call: TRBD2 (5 bases). Germline CDR1 KGHSH, CDR2 LQKENI. The CDR3 is 17 residues long. Trimming shortened V by 3 bases and J by 5 bases, and 20 bases separated the two germline ends. The CDR3: CASSPLGFGRGNNEQFF. In DNA form, the CDR3 reads TGTGCCAGCTCACCTCTAGGTTTTGGACGGGGAAACAATGAGCAGTTCTTC.

The gene calls are TRBV29-1 and TRBJ2-1, with D unresolved. Germline V gene data show CDR1 as SQVTM and CDR2 as ANQGSEA. V lost 4 bases and J lost 9, with 13 bases in between. The CDR3 spans 12 residues. The CDR3, as DNA: TGCAGCGTTGCACTTCTGTCGAGTGAGCAGTTCTTC. Protein: CSVALLSSEQFF.

The V call is TRBV27, the J call TRBJ1-1; D is ambiguous. This CDR3 contains 13 residues. CDR1 MNHEY and CDR2 SMNVEV come from the germline V gene (reference sequence). V gave up 7 bases and J gave up 3 bases, with 12 bases separating them. The CDR3 nucleotides read TGTGCCAGCAATCGACGGGTCGACACTGAAGCTTTCTTT. It translates to CASNRRVDTEAFF.

The chain employs TRBV19 and TRBJ2-7, with a possible D match to TRBD2 (6 bases). Trimming took 6 bases from V and 3 from J, leaving 24 bases between them. Germline values: CDR1 LNHDA, CDR2 SQIVND (reference sequence). This CDR3 spans 17 amino acids. CDR3 bases: TGTGCCAGTAGCTTACCTTCTAACCGGGACTCGAACTACGAGCAGTACTTC. Protein sequence: CASSLPSNRDSNYEQYF.

This rearrangement joins TRBV11-2 to TRBJ1-2; possible D gene TRBD1, 5 bases. V was trimmed by 1 base and J by 4 bases, leaving 13 bases between them. CDR1 SGHAT and CDR2 FQNNGV come from the germline V gene. The length of the CDR3 is 15 residues. CDR3 protein: CASSLGDSSSYGYTF. In DNA, the CDR3 is TGTGCCAGCAGCTTAGGTGACAGCTCCTCCTATGGCTACACCTTC.

The chain employs TRBV18 and TRBJ1-1; no firm D call. CDR3 length: 13 amino acids. Germline V CDR1 and CDR2: KGHSH, LQKENI. The V end was cut by 4 bases, the J end by 2 bases, with 8 bases between. As DNA, the CDR3 is TGTGCCAGCTCACTTCCGGGTAACACTGAAGCTTTCTTT. Translation: CASSLPGNTEAFF.

The rearrangement links TRBV15 to TRBJ1-2, with 7 bases fitting TRBD1. Germline V gene lookup returns CDR1 LNHNV and CDR2 YYDKDF (reference sequence). The V segment lost 0 bases and the J segment 4 bases; nucleotides outside the gene matches: 8. CDR3 length: 16 residues. CDR3 loop: CATSREEPTGTYGYTF. The CDR3, as DNA: TGTGCCACCAGCAGAGAAGAGCCGACAGGGACCTATGGCTACACCTTC.

The rearrangement joins TRBV15 to TRBJ2-3; 14 nucleotides line up with TRBD2. The CDR3 loop spans 19 amino acids. From germline, CDR1 is LNHNV and CDR2 YYDKDF (reference sequence). J lost 2 bases, V lost 2 bases, and 9 bases had no gene match. CDR3 amino acids: CATSRPGLAGGNNTDTQYF. CDR3 nucleotide sequence: TGTGCCACCAGCAGACCCGGACTAGCGGGAGGAAATAACACAGATACGCAGTATTTT. The variable domain in full, completed from reference TRBV15 and TRBJ2-3, reads DAMVIQNPRYQVTQFGKPVTLSCSQTLNHNVMYWYQQKSSQAPKLLFHYYDKDFNNEADTPDNFQSRRPNTSFCFLDIRSPGLGDTAMYLCATSRPGLAGGNNTDTQYFGPGTRLTVL.

V gene TRBV18 combines with J gene TRBJ1-1; the D gene is possibly TRBD1 (5 bases). Germline V gene data show CDR1 as KGHSH and CDR2 as LQKENI. The V and J ends lost 6 bases and 0 bases respectively, with 17 bases between them. This CDR3 comprises 16 residues. In nucleotides, the CDR3 is TGTGCCAGCTCGGGGCGGGGGGGAAGCATGAACACTGAAGCTTTCTTT. The encoded protein is CASSGRGGSMNTEAFF.

The V gene is TRBV12-5, the J gene TRBJ1-1; TRBD1 matches at 8 bases. Germline V gene data show CDR1 as LGHNT and CDR2 as FRNRAP. The V and J ends lost 1 base and 7 bases, in that order; junction bases with no gene match: 5. The CDR3 extends over 14 amino acids. CDR3 DNA sequence: TGTGCTAGTGGTTTGGCTGGGACAGGACTTGAAGCTTTCTTT. This encodes CASGLAGTGLEAFF. Based on the CDR3 plus reference TRBV12-5 and TRBJ1-1, the full variable domain is DARVTQTPRHKVTEMGQEVTMRCQPILGHNTVFWYRQTMMQGLELLAYFRNRAPLDDSGMPKDRFSAEMPDATLATLKIQPSEPRDSAVYFCASGLAGTGLEAFFGQGTRLTVV.

The chain carries TRBV5-4 and TRBJ2-2; a weak D match, TRBD1 (6 bases). V gave up 0 bases and J gave up 4 bases, with 16 bases separating them. This CDR3 has 17 residues. The germline V gene has CDR1 SGHNT and CDR2 YYREEE (reference sequence). The CDR3 DNA is TGTGCCAGCAGCTTGGTTTTGAATACAGGGTCCACCGGGGAGCTGTTTTTT. Protein sequence: CASSLVLNTGSTGELFF.

The chain has TRBV11-3 and TRBJ2-1, with TRBD2 identical over 10 bases. Per the germline V gene, CDR1 is SGHNT and CDR2 is YENEEA. This CDR3 contains 17 residues. V shed 1 base and J 1 base; nucleotides not matched to a gene: 4. CDR3 region: CASSLGLAGASYNEQFF. CDR3 coding DNA: TGTGCCAGCAGCTTAGGGCTAGCGGGAGCGTCCTACAATGAGCAGTTCTTC.

This clone was seen only once. The chain has TRBV15 and TRBJ1-1; weak D call: TRBD1 (5 bases). The V end was cut by 0 bases, the J end by 1 base, with 12 bases between. This CDR3 has 16 residues. The germline V gene encodes CDR1 LNHNV and CDR2 YYDKDF (reference sequence). The CDR3 DNA follows: TGTGCCACCAGCAGAGACTTTTGGGGGGGGAACACTGAAGCTTTCTTT. It yields the protein CATSRDFWGGNTEAFF.

This chain uses TRBV4-3 with TRBJ2-1; TRBD2 matches at 14 bases. The germline gives CDR1 LGHNA, CDR2 YSLEER. The trim removed 3 bases at V and 10 bases at J, leaving 11 bases unmatched. This CDR3 has 17 amino acids. This CDR3 reads CASSQLGLAGVGKEQFF. CDR3 sequence (DNA): TGCGCCAGCAGCCAGCTGGGACTAGCGGGGGTCGGAAAGGAGCAGTTCTTC.

The chain carries TRBV27 and TRBJ1-1; D may be TRBD1 (5 bases). Germline V gene data show CDR1 as MNHEY and CDR2 as SMNVEV (reference sequence). This CDR3 spans 15 amino acids. V was clipped by 8 bases and J by 4 bases, with 20 bases between them. Here the CDR3 reads CASRQSAIRVTEAFF. The CDR3 bases are TGTGCCAGCCGCCAATCGGCTATCAGGGTCACTGAAGCTTTCTTT.

The V and J genes are TRBV6-1 and TRBJ1-4, with D maybe TRBD1 (5 bases). Trimming took off 3 bases at V and 0 bases at J, with 14 bases between the two ends. Germline values: CDR1 MNHNS, CDR2 SASEGT. The CDR3 has 17 amino acids. The CDR3 DNA reads as TGTGCCAGCAGTGAGGCGGGGCGTATTGCAACTAATGAAAAACTGTTTTTT. It is translated as CASSEAGRIATNEKLFF.